Listed below are T cell receptor beta chains from one sample, sequenced in a study of blood T cell repertoires in COVID-19. Profiling relied on immunoSEQ multiplex PCR, and the TCRdb table lists in-frame clones only, not all of them. Of 97,000 or so clones listed, 70% to 85% are singletons. The sample was peripheral blood. These receptors all stem from a man in his 70s with acute or convalescent COVID-19. CDR3s include the opening cysteine and the closing phenylalanine or tryptophan. A D gene is named only where the DNA matches it firmly. Expanded clones get a size class; other rows say once, few or many, or leave the size out.

J gene,V gene,clone size,CDR3 length,D gene,CDR3 protein,CDR3 DNA
TRBJ2-1,TRBV7-8,NA,16,TRBD2,CASSLWTSGTPNEQFF,TGTGCCAGCAGCCTCTGGACTAGCGGGACTCCCAATGAGCAGTTCTTC
TRBJ1-4,TRBV6-1,NA,14,NA,CASSEMQNNEKLFF,TGTGCCAGCAGTGAGATGCAGAATAATGAAAAACTGTTTTTT
TRBJ1-6,TRBV5-6,NA,14,NA,CASSLGRGNSPLHF,TGTGCCAGCAGCTTAGGGCGGGGGAATTCACCCCTCCACTTT
TRBJ2-2,TRBV5-5,NA,13,NA,CASSPVVPGELFF,TGTGCCAGCAGCCCAGTGGTGCCCGGGGAGCTGTTTTTT
TRBJ1-4,TRBV19,NA,18,TRBD1,CASSTSGTVFAPGEKLFF,TGTGCCAGTAGTACCTCCGGGACAGTATTTGCCCCGGGCGAAAAACTGTTTTTT
TRBJ1-2,TRBV2,NA,13,TRBD1,CASRFRQGNGYTF,TGTGCCAGCAGATTTAGACAGGGAAATGGCTACACCTTC
TRBJ2-7,TRBV7-3,NA,15,TRBD2,CASSLRAGDTYEQYF,TGTGCCAGCAGCTTAAGGGCGGGGGATACCTACGAGCAGTACTTC
TRBJ1-3,TRBV2,NA,17,TRBD1,CASSVNLQGSSGNTIYF,TGTGCCAGCAGTGTAAATTTACAGGGGAGCTCTGGAAACACCATATATTTT
TRBJ2-3,TRBV2,NA,15,TRBD2,CASSPTSGSTDTQYF,TGTGCCAGCAGTCCGACTAGCGGGAGCACAGATACGCAGTATTTT
TRBJ2-5,TRBV7-9,NA,14,TRBD1,CASSYGQAGETQYF,TGTGCCAGCAGCTATGGACAGGCCGGCGAGACCCAGTACTTC
TRBJ1-6,TRBV7-9,NA,15,NA,CASSLWGRTNSPLHF,TGTGCCAGCAGCTTATGGGGCCGGACAAATTCACCCCTCCACTTT
TRBJ2-2,TRBV27,once,17,TRBD2,CAIPGLAGPHRPGELFF,TGTGCCATCCCCGGACTAGCGGGACCCCATCGTCCCGGGGAGCTGTTTTTT
TRBJ2-2,TRBV7-3,NA,15,TRBD1,CASSPGDSYTGELFF,TGTGCCAGCAGCCCCGGGGACAGCTACACCGGGGAGCTGTTTTTT
TRBJ1-2,TRBV4-1,NA,15,TRBD1,CASSPTTGGNYGYTF,TGCGCCAGCAGCCCCACGACAGGGGGCAACTATGGCTACACCTTC
TRBJ2-4,TRBV11-2,NA,17,NA,CASSLGDFGSAKNIQYF,TGTGCCAGCAGCCTAGGAGACTTCGGGAGCGCCAAAAACATTCAGTACTTC
TRBJ2-5,TRBV4-2,NA,15,TRBD1,CASSQEPGQGRTQYF,TGTGCCAGCAGCCAAGAGCCGGGACAGGGCAGGACCCAGTACTTC
TRBJ1-1,TRBV2,once,13,NA,CASSDEGTAEAFF,TGTGCCAGCAGTGATGAGGGTACGGCTGAAGCTTTCTTT
TRBJ2-6,TRBV2,NA,15,NA,CASRSLRLGANVLTF,TGTGCCAGCAGATCCCTCCGACTTGGGGCCAACGTCCTGACTTTC
TRBJ2-1,TRBV5-1,few,15,TRBD2,CASSKTSGSYNEQFF,TGCGCCAGCAGCAAAACTAGCGGTTCCTACAATGAGCAGTTCTTC
TRBJ2-7,TRBV5-1,NA,16,TRBD1,CASSLSPGQVGYEQYF,TGCGCCAGCAGCTTGTCCCCTGGACAGGTCGGGTACGAGCAGTACTTC
TRBJ1-2,TRBV5-4,NA,15,NA,CASSLELGQSYGYTF,TGTGCCAGCAGCTTGGAACTCGGACAGTCCTATGGCTACACCTTC
TRBJ2-1,TRBV7-3,once,14,NA,CASSLSNGNNEQFF,TGTGCCAGCAGCTTGTCAAACGGTAACAATGAGCAGTTCTTC
TRBJ2-7,TRBV7-8,NA,17,TRBD2,CASSPTPLAGDGHEQYF,TGTGCCAGCAGCCCCACACCCCTAGCGGGAGACGGCCACGAGCAGTACTTC
TRBJ2-7,TRBV18,NA,16,TRBD1,CASSPPLSTGNYEQYF,TGTGCCAGCTCACCACCCCTTTCGACAGGGAACTACGAGCAGTACTTC
TRBJ2-7,TRBV19,NA,16,NA,CASSPETSSFWYEQYF,TGTGCCAGTAGTCCCGAGACTTCTTCGTTTTGGTACGAGCAGTACTTC
TRBJ2-7,TRBV5-1,NA,15,TRBD1,CASSLGDRRTYEQYF,TGCGCCAGCAGCTTGGGGGACAGAAGAACCTACGAGCAGTACTTC
TRBJ2-5,TRBV2,NA,14,TRBD1,CACTRDRTKETQYF,TGTGCCTGCACCCGGGACAGAACGAAGGAGACCCAGTACTTC
TRBJ2-1,TRBV30,NA,14,NA,CACVRRSSYNEQFF,TGTGCCTGTGTTAGGAGGAGCTCCTACAATGAGCAGTTCTTC
TRBJ2-1,TRBV5-1,NA,14,NA,CASSLELAINEQFF,TGCGCCAGCAGCTTAGAACTAGCCATCAATGAGCAGTTCTTC
TRBJ1-2,TRBV5-4,NA,18,NA,CASSLGASDQRLGSGYTF,TGTGCCAGCAGCTTGGGGGCCTCCGACCAACGATTGGGGAGTGGCTACACCTTC
TRBJ2-7,TRBV4-2,NA,15,NA,CASSHLGGGEYEQYF,TGTGCCAGCAGCCATCTGGGCGGCGGGGAATACGAGCAGTACTTC
TRBJ2-3,TRBV5-1,NA,13,NA,CASSLAHTDTQYF,TGCGCCAGCAGCTTGGCCCATACAGATACGCAGTATTTT
TRBJ1-3,TRBV5-1,NA,15,TRBD1,CASSRGDSSGNTIYF,TGCGCCAGCAGCAGGGGGGACAGCTCTGGAAACACCATATATTTT
TRBJ1-5,TRBV7-3,NA,15,NA,CASSPTGRSNQPQHF,TGTGCCAGCAGCCCCACAGGGAGAAGCAATCAGCCCCAGCATTTT
TRBJ2-3,TRBV7-9,NA,16,TRBD2,CASSPRFGGRTDTQYF,TGTGCCAGCAGCCCCAGGTTCGGGGGGAGGACAGATACGCAGTATTTT
TRBJ1-4,TRBV20-1,few,15,TRBD1,CSASGSRGPGEKLFF,TGCAGTGCTAGTGGTTCCAGGGGGCCCGGTGAAAAACTGTTTTTT
TRBJ1-1,TRBV12-3/TRBV12-4,NA,12,NA,CASSRRRTKAFF,TGTGCCAGCAGTAGACGGCGGACAAAAGCTTTCTTT
TRBJ2-1,TRBV5-1,once,15,TRBD2,CASSLAGGAQSEQFF,TGCGCCAGCAGCTTGGCCGGGGGGGCGCAAAGTGAGCAGTTCTTC
TRBJ2-3,TRBV7-3,NA,14,TRBD2,CASSFGLASDTQYF,TGTGCCAGCAGCTTTGGACTAGCTTCAGATACGCAGTATTTT
TRBJ2-7,TRBV29-1,NA,12,NA,CSVEDNSYEQYF,TGCAGCGTTGAGGACAACTCCTACGAGCAGTACTTC
TRBJ1-2,TRBV14,NA,14,NA,CASSQALGAFGYTF,TGTGCCAGCAGCCAAGCCTTAGGGGCGTTCGGCTACACCTTC